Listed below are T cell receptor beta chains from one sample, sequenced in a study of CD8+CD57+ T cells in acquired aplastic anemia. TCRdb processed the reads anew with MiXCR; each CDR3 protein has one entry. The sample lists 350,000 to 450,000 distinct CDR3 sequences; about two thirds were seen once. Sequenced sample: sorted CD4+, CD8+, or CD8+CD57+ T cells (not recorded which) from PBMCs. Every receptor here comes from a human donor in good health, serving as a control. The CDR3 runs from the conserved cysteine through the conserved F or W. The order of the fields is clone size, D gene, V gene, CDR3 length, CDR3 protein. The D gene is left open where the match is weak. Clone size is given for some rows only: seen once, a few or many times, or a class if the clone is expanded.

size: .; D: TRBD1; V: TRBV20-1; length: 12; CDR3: CSARQGGDTQFF
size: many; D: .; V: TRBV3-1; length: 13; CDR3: CASTNTGFGEQYF
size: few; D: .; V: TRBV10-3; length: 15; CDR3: CANSELGRSYYGYTF
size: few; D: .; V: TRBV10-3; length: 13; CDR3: CAISGTRIGEQFF
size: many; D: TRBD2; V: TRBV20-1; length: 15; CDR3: CSAGVTSGGYNEQFF
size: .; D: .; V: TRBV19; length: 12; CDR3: CASSIRNTEAFF
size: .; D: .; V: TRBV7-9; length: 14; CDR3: CASSGQDGPQPQHF
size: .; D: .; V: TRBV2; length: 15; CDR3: CASSEGQRGGNVLTF
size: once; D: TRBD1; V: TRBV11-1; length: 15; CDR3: CASSQVTGERSPLHF
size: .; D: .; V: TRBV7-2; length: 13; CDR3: CASSPQATYGYTF
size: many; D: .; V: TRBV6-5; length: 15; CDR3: CASSRTLRSGNTIYF
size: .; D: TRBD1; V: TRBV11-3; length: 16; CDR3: CASSLAGGVTTGELFF
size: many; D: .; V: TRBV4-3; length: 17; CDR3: CASSRESGGLNTGELFF
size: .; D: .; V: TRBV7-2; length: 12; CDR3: CASSHNRDTQYF
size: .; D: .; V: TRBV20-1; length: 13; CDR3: CSAPRPSSYEQYF
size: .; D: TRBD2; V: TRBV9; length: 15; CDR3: CASSPAGVSEDTQYF
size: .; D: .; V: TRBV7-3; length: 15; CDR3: CASSFGTTGGQFQYF
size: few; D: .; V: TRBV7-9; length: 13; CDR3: CASSFPLNTEAFF
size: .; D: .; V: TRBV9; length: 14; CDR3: CASSVDRAVDTQYF
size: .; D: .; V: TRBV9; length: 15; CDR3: CASTSGPGHADEQYF
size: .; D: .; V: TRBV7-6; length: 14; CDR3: CASSPTSFCYDSTF
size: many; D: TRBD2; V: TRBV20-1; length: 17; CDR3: CSARDAGGAHSYNEQFF
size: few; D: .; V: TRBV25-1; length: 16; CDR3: CASSEYAGGAIYEQYF
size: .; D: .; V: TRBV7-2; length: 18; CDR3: CASSCDRWDENSYNEQFF
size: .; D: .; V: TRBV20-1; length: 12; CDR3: CSAGVGGAGYTF
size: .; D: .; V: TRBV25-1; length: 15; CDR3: CASSEYLSGANVLTF
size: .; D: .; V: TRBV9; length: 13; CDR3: CASRKGGKETQYF
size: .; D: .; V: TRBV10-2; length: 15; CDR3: CASSFSVTRDQPQHF
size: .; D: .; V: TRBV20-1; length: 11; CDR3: CSAVEVNEQFF
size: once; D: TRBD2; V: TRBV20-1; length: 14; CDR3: CSASGGARQETQYF